This TCR beta chain is drawn from a study of PD-1 blockade in mismatch repair-deficient tumors listed by TCRdb under 2017. About the study as a whole: Between September 2013 and 2016, the trial enrolled approximately 86 consecutive patients with approximately 13 types of mismatch repair-deficient cancer, all of whom had received prior treatment and were progressing. Tumor-associated T cell clones were tracked in the peripheral blood of patients responding to PD-1 blockade by deep sequencing of TCR CDR3 regions.

What the study reported, not specific to this receptor: Clones residing in the tumor, which were often undetectable in blood before treatment, expanded quickly after pembrolizumab and then contracted, generally before radiologic responses.

This sample's time point label indicates: peripheral blood 12 weeks after first pembrolizumab dose. Mismatch repair deficiency was established in every enrolled patient by polymerase chain reaction or immunohistochemistry. A few patients who responded to pembrolizumab therapy underwent TCR sequencing. In the phase II trial, pembrolizumab PD-1 blockade was tested prospectively in advanced mismatch repair-deficient cancers, no matter which tissue of origin the cancers came from. Peripheral blood T cell samples were gathered serially, both before PD-1 blockade started and at multiple time points afterward. Blood sampling times were expressed in weeks after the first pembrolizumab dose. This clone has a count of ten or more. Its antigen is still unknown. Within one base of it there is no much larger clone, and no base qualities were kept. CDR1 and CDR2 (MNHEY, SMNVEV) derive from the germline V gene (reference sequence). V loses 6 bases of germline sequence and J loses 4 bases, and the interval between the two ends is 18 bases. The CDR3 holds 16 amino acids from the cysteine to the phenylalanine. Just the 48-base CDR3 DNA is kept, in frame starting at base 1.

Libraries were prepared through the immunoSEQ multiplex PCR assay. This immuneACCESS table, as held by TCRdb, lists in-frame sequences with V and J called but not all clones. Of the missing ones, under half trace to an unresolved V gene in checked studies; the others have no known cause. This sample has tens of thousands of clones in its table, and over 70% of those were observed once. 2.6% of the sample belongs to the ten largest clones. This receptor was taken from an adult with mismatch repair-deficient cancer. The chain employs TRBV27 and TRBJ2-2; TRBD1 is a possible D gene, resting on 5 matching bases. Sample: peripheral blood, taken 12 weeks after starting pembrolizumab. The CDR3 protein is CASRRGVQGPTGELFF. Here is the DNA: TGTGCCAGCAGGAGAGGCGTCCAGGGCCCCACCGGGGAGCTGTTTTTT.